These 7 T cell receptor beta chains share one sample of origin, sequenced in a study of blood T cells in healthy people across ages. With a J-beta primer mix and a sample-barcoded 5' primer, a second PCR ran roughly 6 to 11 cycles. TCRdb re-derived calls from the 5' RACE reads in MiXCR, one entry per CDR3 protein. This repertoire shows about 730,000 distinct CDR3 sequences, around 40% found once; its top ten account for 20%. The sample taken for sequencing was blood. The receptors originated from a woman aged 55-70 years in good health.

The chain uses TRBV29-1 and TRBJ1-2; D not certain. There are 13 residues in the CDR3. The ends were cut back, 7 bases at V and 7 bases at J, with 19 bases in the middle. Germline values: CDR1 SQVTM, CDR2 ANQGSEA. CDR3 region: CSGDDESGPGYTF. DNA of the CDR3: TGCAGCGGTGACGACGAATCAGGCCCTGGCTACACCTTC.

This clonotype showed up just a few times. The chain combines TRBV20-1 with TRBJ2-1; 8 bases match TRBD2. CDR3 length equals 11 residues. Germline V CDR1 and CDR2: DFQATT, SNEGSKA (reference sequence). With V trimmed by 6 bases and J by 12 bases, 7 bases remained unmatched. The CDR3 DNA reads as TGCAGTGCAGGGACCGGGACTAGGCAGTTCTTC. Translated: CSAGTGTRQFF.

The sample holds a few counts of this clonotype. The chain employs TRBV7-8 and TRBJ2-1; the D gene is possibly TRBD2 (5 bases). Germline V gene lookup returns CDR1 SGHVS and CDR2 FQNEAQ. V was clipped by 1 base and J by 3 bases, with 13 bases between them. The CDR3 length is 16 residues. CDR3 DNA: TGTGCCAGCAGCTTAGTAGCCGGGAATTTCTACAATGAGCAGTTCTTC. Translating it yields CASSLVAGNFYNEQFF.

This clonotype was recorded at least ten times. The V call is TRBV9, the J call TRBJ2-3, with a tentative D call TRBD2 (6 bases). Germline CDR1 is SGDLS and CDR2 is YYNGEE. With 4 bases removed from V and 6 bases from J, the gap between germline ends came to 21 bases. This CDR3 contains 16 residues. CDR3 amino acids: CASSPRIGTVSDTQYF. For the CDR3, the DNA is TGTGCCAGCAGCCCCAGGATAGGGACTGTCAGCGATACGCAGTATTTT. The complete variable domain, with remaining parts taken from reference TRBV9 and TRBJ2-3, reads DSGVTQTPKHLITATGQRVTLRCSPRSGDLSVYWYQQSLDQGLQFLIQYYNGEERAKGNILERFSAQQFPDLHSELNLSSLELGDSALYFCASSPRIGTVSDTQYFGPGTRLTVL.

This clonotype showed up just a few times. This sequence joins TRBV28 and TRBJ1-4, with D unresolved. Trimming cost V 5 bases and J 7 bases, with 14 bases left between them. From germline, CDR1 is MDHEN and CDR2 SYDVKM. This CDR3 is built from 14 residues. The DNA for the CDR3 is TGTGCCAGCAGTCTACGCCCCGGCGGTGAAAAACTGTTTTTT. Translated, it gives CASSLRPGGEKLFF. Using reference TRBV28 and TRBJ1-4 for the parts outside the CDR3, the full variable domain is DVKVTQSSRYLVKRTGEKVFLECVQDMDHENMFWYRQDPGLGLRLIYFSYDVKMKEKGDIPEGYSVSREKKERFSLILESASTNQTSMYLCASSLRPGGEKLFFGSGTQLSVL.

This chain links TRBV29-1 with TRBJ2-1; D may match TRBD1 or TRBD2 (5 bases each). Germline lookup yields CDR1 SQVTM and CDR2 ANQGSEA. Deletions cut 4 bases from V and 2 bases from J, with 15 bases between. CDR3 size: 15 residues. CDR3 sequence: CSVVHRGRPYNEQFF. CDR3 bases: TGCAGCGTTGTGCACCGGGGCAGGCCCTACAATGAGCAGTTCTTC.

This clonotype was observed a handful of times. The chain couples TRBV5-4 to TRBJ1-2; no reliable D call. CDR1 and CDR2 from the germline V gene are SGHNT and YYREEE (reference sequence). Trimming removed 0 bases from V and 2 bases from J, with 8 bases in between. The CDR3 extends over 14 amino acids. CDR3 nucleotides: TGTGCCAGCAGCTTGGGGCACCAGAACTATGGCTACACCTTC. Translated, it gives CASSLGHQNYGYTF.